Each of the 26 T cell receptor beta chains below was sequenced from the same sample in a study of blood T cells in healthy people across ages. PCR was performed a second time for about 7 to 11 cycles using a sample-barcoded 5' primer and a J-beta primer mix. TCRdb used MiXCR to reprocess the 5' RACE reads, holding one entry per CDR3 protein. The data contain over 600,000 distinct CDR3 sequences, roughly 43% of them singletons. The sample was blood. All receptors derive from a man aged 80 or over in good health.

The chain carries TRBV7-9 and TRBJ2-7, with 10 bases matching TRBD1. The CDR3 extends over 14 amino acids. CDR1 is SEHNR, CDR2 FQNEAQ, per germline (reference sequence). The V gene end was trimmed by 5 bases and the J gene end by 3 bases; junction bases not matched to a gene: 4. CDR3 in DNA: TGTGCCAGCAGCGAACGGACAGGGGGCTACGAGCAGTACTTC. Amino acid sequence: CASSERTGGYEQYF.

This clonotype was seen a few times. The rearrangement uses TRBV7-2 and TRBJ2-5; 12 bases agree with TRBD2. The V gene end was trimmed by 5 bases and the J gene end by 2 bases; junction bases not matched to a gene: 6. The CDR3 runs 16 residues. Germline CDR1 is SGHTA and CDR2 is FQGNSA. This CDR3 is CASSAGLAGQQETQYF. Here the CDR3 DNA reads TGTGCCAGCAGCGCCGGACTAGCGGGGCAACAAGAGACCCAGTACTTC.

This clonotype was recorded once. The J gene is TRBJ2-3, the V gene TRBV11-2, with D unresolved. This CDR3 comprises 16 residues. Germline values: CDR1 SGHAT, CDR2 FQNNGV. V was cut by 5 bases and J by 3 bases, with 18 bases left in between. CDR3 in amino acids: CASSPAVRFRTDTQYF. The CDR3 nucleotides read TGTGCCAGCAGCCCTGCAGTTCGATTCAGGACAGATACGCAGTATTTT.

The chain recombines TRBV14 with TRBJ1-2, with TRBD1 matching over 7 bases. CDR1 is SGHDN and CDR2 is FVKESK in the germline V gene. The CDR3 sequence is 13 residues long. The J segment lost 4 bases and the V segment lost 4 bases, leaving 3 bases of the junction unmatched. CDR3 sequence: CASSRQGPYGYTF. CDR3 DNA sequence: TGTGCCAGCAGCCGACAGGGACCCTATGGCTACACCTTC.

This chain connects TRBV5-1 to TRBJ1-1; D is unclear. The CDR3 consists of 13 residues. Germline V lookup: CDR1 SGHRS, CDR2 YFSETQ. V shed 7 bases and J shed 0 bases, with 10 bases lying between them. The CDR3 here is CASGREMNTEAFF. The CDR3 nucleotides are TGCGCCAGCGGAAGGGAAATGAACACTGAAGCTTTCTTT.

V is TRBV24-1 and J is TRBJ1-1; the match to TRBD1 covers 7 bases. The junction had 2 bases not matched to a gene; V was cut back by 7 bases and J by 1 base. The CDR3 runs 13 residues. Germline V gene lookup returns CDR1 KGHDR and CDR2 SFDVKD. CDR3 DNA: TGTGCCACCAGACGACAGGGGAACACTGAAGCTTTCTTT. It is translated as CATRRQGNTEAFF.

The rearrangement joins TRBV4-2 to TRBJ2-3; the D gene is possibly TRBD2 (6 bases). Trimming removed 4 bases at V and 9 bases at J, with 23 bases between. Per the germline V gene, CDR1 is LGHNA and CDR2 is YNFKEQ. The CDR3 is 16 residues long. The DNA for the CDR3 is TGTGCCAGCAGCCGAACCTCCGGGACTCCTCAGCCCACGCAGTATTTT. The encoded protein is CASSRTSGTPQPTQYF.

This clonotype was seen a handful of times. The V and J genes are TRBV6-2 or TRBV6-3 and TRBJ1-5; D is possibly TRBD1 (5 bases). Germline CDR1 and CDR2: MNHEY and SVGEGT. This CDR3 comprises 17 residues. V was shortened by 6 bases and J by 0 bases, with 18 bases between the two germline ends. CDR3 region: CASRLGPEFFSNQPQHF. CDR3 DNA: TGTGCCAGCAGGTTGGGACCGGAATTCTTTAGCAATCAGCCCCAGCATTTT.

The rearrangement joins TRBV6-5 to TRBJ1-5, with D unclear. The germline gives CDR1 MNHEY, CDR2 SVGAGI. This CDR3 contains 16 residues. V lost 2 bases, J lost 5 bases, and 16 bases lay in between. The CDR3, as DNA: TGTGCCAGCAGTTACCATAGTCGGACGGATTATCAGCCCCAGCATTTT. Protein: CASSYHSRTDYQPQHF.

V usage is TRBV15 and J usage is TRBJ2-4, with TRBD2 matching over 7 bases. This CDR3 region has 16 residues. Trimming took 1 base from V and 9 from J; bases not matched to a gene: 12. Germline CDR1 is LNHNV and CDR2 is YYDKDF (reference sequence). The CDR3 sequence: CATSRALGLEGSIQYF. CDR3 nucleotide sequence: TGTGCCACCAGCAGAGCCCTCGGACTAGAAGGTTCCATTCAGTACTTC. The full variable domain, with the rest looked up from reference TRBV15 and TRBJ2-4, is DAMVIQNPRYQVTQFGKPVTLSCSQTLNHNVMYWYQQKSSQAPKLLFHYYDKDFNNEADTPDNFQSRRPNTSFCFLDIRSPGLGDTAMYLCATSRALGLEGSIQYFGAGTRLSVL.

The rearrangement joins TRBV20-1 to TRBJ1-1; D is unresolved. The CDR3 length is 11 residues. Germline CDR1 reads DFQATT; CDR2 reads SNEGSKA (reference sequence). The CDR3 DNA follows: TGCAGCGTTCCGGGTCTGATGGTAGCTTTCTTT. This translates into CSVPGLMVAFF.

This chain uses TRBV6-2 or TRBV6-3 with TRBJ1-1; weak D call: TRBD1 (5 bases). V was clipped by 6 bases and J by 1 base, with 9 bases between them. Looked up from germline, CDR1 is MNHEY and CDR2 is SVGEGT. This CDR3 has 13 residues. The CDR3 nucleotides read TGTGCCAGCAGCCAACAGGAGAACACTGAAGCTTTCTTT. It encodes CASSQQENTEAFF.

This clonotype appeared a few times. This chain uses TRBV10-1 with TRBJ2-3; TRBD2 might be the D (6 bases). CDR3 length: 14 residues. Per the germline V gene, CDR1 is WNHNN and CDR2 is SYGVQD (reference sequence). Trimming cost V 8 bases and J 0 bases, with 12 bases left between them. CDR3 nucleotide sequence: TGCGCCAGCGGAGTTAGCGGCAGCACAGATACGCAGTATTTT. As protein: CASGVSGSTDTQYF.

The CDR3: CSANGGPGNEQYF. CDR3 bases: TGCAGTGCTAACGGGGGGCCGGGGAATGAGCAGTACTTC. This chain joins TRBV20-1 and TRBJ2-5; a possible D gene is TRBD2 (7 bases). The V gene lost 4 bases and the J gene lost 11 bases, with 20 bases spanning the gap. From germline, CDR1 is DFQATT and CDR2 SNEGSKA (reference sequence). The CDR3 runs to 13 residues.

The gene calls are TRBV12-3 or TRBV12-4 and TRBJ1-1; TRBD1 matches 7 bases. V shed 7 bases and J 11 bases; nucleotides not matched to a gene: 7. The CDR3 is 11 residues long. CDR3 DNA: TGTGCCAGCACCTCGACAGGGATGGCTTTCTTT. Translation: CASTSTGMAFF.

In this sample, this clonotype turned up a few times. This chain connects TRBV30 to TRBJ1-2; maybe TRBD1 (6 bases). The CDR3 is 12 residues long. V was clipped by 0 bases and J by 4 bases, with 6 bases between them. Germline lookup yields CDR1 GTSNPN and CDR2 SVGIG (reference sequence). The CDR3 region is CAWSVQGYGYTF. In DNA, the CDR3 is TGTGCCTGGAGTGTACAGGGCTATGGCTACACCTTC.

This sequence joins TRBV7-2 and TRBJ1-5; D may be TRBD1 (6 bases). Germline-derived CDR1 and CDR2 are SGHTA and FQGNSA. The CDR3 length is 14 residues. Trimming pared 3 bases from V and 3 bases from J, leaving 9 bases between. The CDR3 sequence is CASSLDRYNQPQHF. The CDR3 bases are TGTGCCAGCAGCTTGGACAGATACAATCAGCCCCAGCATTTT.

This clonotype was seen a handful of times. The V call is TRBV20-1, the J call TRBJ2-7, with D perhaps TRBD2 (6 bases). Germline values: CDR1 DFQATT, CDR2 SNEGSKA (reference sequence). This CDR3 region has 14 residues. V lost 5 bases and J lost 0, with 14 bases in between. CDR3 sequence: CSARGTFSSYEQYF. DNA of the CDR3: TGCAGTGCTCGAGGGACTTTTAGCTCCTACGAGCAGTACTTC.

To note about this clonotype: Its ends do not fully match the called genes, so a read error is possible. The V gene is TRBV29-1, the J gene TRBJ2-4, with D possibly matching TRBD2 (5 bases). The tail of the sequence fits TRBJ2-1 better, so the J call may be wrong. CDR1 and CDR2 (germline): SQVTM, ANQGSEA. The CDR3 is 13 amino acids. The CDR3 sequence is CSVEVLAKNIQFF. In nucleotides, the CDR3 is TGCAGCGTAGAAGTCCTAGCCAAAAACATTCAGTTCTTC.

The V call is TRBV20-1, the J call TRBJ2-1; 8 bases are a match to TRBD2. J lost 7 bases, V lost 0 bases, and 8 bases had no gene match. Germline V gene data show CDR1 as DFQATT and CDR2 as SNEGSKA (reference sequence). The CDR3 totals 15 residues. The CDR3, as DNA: TGCAGTGCTAGAGATGTCGGGACTAGGCGGAATGAGCAGTTCTTC. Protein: CSARDVGTRRNEQFF.

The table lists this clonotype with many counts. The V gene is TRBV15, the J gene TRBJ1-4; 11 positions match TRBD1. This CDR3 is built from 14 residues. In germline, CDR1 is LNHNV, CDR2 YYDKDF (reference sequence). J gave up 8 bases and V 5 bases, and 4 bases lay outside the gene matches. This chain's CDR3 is CATSGGQGEEKLFF. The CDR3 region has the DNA TGTGCCACCAGCGGGGGACAGGGGGAGGAAAAACTGTTTTTT. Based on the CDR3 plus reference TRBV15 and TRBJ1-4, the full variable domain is DAMVIQNPRYQVTQFGKPVTLSCSQTLNHNVMYWYQQKSSQAPKLLFHYYDKDFNNEADTPDNFQSRRPNTSFCFLDIRSPGLGDTAMYLCATSGGQGEEKLFFGSGTQLSVL.

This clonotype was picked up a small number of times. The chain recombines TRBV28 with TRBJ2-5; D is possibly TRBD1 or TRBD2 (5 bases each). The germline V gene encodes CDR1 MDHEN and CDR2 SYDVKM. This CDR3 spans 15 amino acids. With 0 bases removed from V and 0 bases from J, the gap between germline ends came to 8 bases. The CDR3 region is CASSLWGVNQETQYF. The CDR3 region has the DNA TGTGCCAGCAGTTTATGGGGGGTAAACCAAGAGACCCAGTACTTC.

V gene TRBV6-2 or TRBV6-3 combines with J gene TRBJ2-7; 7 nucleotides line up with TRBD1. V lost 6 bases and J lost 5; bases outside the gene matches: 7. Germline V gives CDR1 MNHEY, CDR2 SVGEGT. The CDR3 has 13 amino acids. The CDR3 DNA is TGTGCCAGCAGCCGGGGACAGTCCCACGAGCAGTACTTC. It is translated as CASSRGQSHEQYF.

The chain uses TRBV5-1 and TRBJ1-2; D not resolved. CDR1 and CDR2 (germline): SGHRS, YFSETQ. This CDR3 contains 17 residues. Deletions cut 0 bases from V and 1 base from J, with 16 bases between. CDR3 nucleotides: TGCGCCAGCAGCTTGGTTTCCCAGGCCCCGATTAACTATGGCTACACCTTC. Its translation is CASSLVSQAPINYGYTF.

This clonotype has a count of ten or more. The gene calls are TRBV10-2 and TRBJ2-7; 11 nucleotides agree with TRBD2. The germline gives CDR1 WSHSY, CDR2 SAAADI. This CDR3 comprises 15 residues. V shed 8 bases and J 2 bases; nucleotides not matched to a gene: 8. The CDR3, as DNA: TGCGCCAGCGGAATTAGCGGGGGGGTCACCTACGAGCAGTACTTC. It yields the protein CASGISGGVTYEQYF.

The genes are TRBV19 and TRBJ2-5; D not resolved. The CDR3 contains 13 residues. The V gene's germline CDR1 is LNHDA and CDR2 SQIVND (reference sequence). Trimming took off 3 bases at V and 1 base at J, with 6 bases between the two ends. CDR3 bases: TGTGCCAGTAGTATCAGTATCCAAGAGACCCAGTACTTC. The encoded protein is CASSISIQETQYF.